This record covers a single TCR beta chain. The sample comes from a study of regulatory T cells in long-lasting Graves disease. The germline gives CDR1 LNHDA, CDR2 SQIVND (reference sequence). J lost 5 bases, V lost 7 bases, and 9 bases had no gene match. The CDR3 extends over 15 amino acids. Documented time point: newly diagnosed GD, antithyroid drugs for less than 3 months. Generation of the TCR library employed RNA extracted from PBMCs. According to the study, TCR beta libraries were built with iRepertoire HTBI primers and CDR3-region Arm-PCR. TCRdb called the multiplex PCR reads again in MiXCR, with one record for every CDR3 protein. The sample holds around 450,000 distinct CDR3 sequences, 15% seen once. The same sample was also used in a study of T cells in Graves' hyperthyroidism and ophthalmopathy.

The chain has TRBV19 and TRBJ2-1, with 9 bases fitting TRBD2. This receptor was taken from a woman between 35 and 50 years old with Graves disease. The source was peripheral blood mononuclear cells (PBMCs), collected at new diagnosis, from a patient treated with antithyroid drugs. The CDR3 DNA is TGTGCCAGTACGGCTAGCGGGAACCCCCACAATGAGCAGTTCTTC. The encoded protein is CASTASGNPHNEQFF.